The 7 T cell receptor beta chains below all came from one sample that was sequenced in a study of cytomegalovirus exposure and HLA in healthy donors. TCRdb's table, derived via immunoSEQ multiplex PCR, lists solely in-frame clones and lacks some. This table has almost 65,000 clones, 85% to 90% appearing once. Sequencing was done on a sample of PBMCs. The source of these receptors is a woman aged 18-35 years in good health and CMV-seronegative.

The gene calls are TRBV29-1 and TRBJ2-3; possible D gene TRBD2, 6 bases. The CDR3 is made up of 14 amino acids. Germline values: CDR1 SQVTM, CDR2 ANQGSEA. Trimming removed 7 bases from V and 0 bases from J, with 14 bases in between. CDR3 DNA: TGCAGCGGGGCGGAGGGGACCAGCACAGATACGCAGTATTTT. Translating gives CSGAEGTSTDTQYF.

This clone was detected once. The genes are TRBV25-1 and TRBJ1-2, with TRBD1 as a possible D gene (5 bases). This CDR3 comprises 13 residues. The germline CDR1 and CDR2 sequences are MGHDK and SYGVNS. V lost 8 bases, J lost 8 bases, and 18 bases lay in between. CDR3 residues: CASSAGGSEGYTF. The CDR3 DNA reads TGTGCCAGCTCCGCCGGGGGTTCGGAAGGCTACACCTTC.

The V gene is TRBV10-3, the J gene TRBJ2-7; D unresolved. V was trimmed by 0 bases and J by 2 bases, leaving 8 bases between them. The CDR3 extends over 14 amino acids. Germline-derived CDR1 and CDR2 are ENHRY and SYGVKD. CDR3 region: CAISESTHTYEQYF. As DNA, the CDR3 is TGTGCCATCAGTGAGTCGACTCATACCTACGAGCAGTACTTC.

The chain links TRBV7-3 to TRBJ2-7, with 7 bases that match TRBD1. V lost 5 bases, J lost 3 bases, and 16 bases stayed unmatched. Germline V gene sequence: CDR1 SGHTA, CDR2 FQGTGA. The CDR3 loop spans 17 amino acids. DNA for the CDR3: TGTGCCAGCAGCCCTGACTATACCGGGACAGTGGACTACGAGCAGTACTTC. This translates into CASSPDYTGTVDYEQYF.

The chain is built from TRBV2 and TRBJ2-1; 8 bases match TRBD1. Germline values: CDR1 SNHLY, CDR2 FYNNEI. V shed 7 bases, J shed 7 bases, and the junction held 6 bases outside the gene matches. The CDR3 has 13 residues. This chain's CDR3 is CASIEDRVNEQFF. CDR3 coding DNA: TGTGCCAGCATTGAGGACAGGGTAAATGAGCAGTTCTTC.

The V gene is TRBV2, the J gene TRBJ1-2; the D is unclear. CDR1 is SNHLY and CDR2 is FYNNEI in the germline V gene. The CDR3 consists of 13 residues. The V and J ends lost 3 bases and 2 bases respectively, with 7 bases between them. As DNA, the CDR3 is TGTGCCAGCAGTGAGAGGGAAAACTATGGCTACACCTTC. This encodes CASSERENYGYTF.

The CDR3 protein is CASSLGGSGWTYEQYF. As DNA, the CDR3 is TGCGCCAGCAGCCTTGGGGGGTCAGGGTGGACCTACGAGCAGTACTTC. The chain joins TRBV5-1 to TRBJ2-7; the D gene is possibly TRBD2 (6 bases). This CDR3 contains 16 residues. Germline CDR1 reads SGHRS; CDR2 reads YFSETQ. Trimming cost V 4 bases and J 2 bases, with 19 bases left between them.